Presented here are 20 T cell receptor beta chains from one specimen sequenced in a study of OX40 agonist ivuxolimab in advanced cancers. Assay used: immunoSEQ multiplex PCR; TCRdb lists only in-frame clones, some missing. This sample has tens of thousands of clones, with about 86% found just once. This sample comprised CD4+ or CD8+ T cells sorted from blood, obtained in a trial of the OX40 agonist ivuxolimab. All receptors derive from an adult with an advanced solid tumor such as melanoma, head and neck, liver or kidney cancer.

CDR3 region: CASSLGGATEAFF. CDR3 DNA sequence: TGTGCCAGCAGTCTTGGGGGCGCCACTGAAGCTTTCTTT. This chain uses TRBV6-1 with TRBJ1-1; TRBD1 might be the D (6 bases). The germline V and J ends were trimmed by 5 bases and 4 bases, with 11 bases remaining between them. The CDR3 is 13 amino acids. Germline V gene lookup returns CDR1 MNHNS and CDR2 SASEGT.

J is TRBJ1-2 and V is TRBV27; D unclear. There are 15 residues in the CDR3. From germline, CDR1 is MNHEY and CDR2 SMNVEV (reference sequence). The V and J ends lost 2 bases and 4 bases respectively, with 14 bases between them. Here the CDR3 reads CASSLNVDRVYGYTF. For the CDR3, the DNA is TGTGCCAGCAGTTTAAACGTGGACCGAGTCTATGGCTACACCTTC.

The chain is built from TRBV6-1 and TRBJ2-7, with 7 nucleotides matching TRBD1. With V trimmed by 6 bases and J by 2 bases, 10 bases remained unmatched. There are 15 residues in the CDR3. From germline, CDR1 is MNHNS and CDR2 SASEGT. The CDR3 loop is CASSDRASTAYEQYF. CDR3 in DNA: TGTGCCAGCAGCGACAGGGCGAGCACTGCCTACGAGCAGTACTTC.

This chain uses TRBV29-1 with TRBJ2-7; D remains ambiguous. V gave up 4 bases and J gave up 2 bases, with 6 bases separating them. The CDR3 extends over 11 amino acids. Germline V gene lookup returns CDR1 SQVTM and CDR2 ANQGSEA. The chain's CDR3 is CSVGLAYEQYF. CDR3 nucleotides: TGCAGCGTTGGACTGGCCTACGAGCAGTACTTC.

The J gene is TRBJ2-1, the V gene TRBV4-1; 9 bases are shared with TRBD1. The V gene's germline CDR1 is MGHRA and CDR2 YSYEKL. V was clipped by 3 bases and J by 4 bases; unmatched bases: 13. This CDR3 comprises 18 residues. As DNA, the CDR3 is TGCGCCAGCAGCCAGATAAGGGGCACAGGGGGCGGATACAATGAGCAGTTCTTC. Amino acid sequence: CASSQIRGTGGGYNEQFF.

The sample holds one count of this clone. This CDR3 reads CASWDRGMGYEQYF. The CDR3 DNA is TGTGCCAGCTGGGACAGGGGTATGGGCTACGAGCAGTACTTC. The V and J genes are TRBV28 and TRBJ2-5; the match to TRBD1 covers 10 bases. The J call could be wrong; TRBJ2-7 is a better fit for the DNA end. The germline CDR1 and CDR2 sequences are MDHEN and SYDVKM. CDR3 length equals 14 residues.

The chain carries TRBV7-3 and TRBJ2-2; perhaps TRBD1 as D (6 bases). The V gene's germline CDR1 is SGHTA and CDR2 FQGTGA. The CDR3 loop spans 16 amino acids. Trimming took off 5 bases at V and 3 bases at J, with 16 bases between the two ends. Here the CDR3 reads CASSLQGSKDTGELFF. The CDR3 region has the DNA TGTGCCAGCAGCCTACAGGGCTCTAAGGACACCGGGGAGCTGTTTTTT.

This rearrangement joins TRBV27 to TRBJ1-5; D gene uncertain. V dropped 6 bases and J dropped 4 bases, with 13 bases sitting between them. The CDR3 totals 14 residues. CDR1 is MNHEY, CDR2 SMNVEV, per germline (reference sequence). CDR3 DNA sequence: TGTGCCAGCAGGGGAGGAGGGAGAAATCAGCCCCAGCATTTT. The encoded protein is CASRGGGRNQPQHF.

This clone has more than one count but fewer than ten. The chain carries TRBV29-1 and TRBJ2-3; TRBD2 matches 7 bases. CDR3 length: 12 amino acids. CDR1 SQVTM and CDR2 ANQGSEA come from the germline V gene. J was trimmed by 3 bases and V by 8 bases; bases with no gene match: 5. CDR3 in amino acids: CSTRGGTDTQYF. CDR3 in DNA: TGCAGCACGAGGGGAGGGACAGATACGCAGTATTTT.

The genes are TRBV6-5 and TRBJ2-2; the D is unclear. The ends were cut back, 4 bases at V and 1 base at J, with 7 bases in the middle. CDR1 MNHEY and CDR2 SVGAGI come from the germline V gene. The CDR3 length is 14 residues. Written as DNA, the CDR3 is TGTGCCAGCAGTTCCGACGGGAACACCGGGGAGCTGTTTTTT. Encoded protein: CASSSDGNTGELFF.

This chain links TRBV10-3 with TRBJ1-5, with D hard to call. V lost 5 bases, J lost 3 bases, and 8 bases lay in between. The CDR3 is 13 amino acids. Germline V gene sequence: CDR1 ENHRY, CDR2 SYGVKD. The CDR3 protein is CAISPGHNQPQHF. Written as DNA, the CDR3 is TGTGCCATCAGTCCAGGTCACAATCAGCCCCAGCATTTT.

A few counts support this clone. The chain is built from TRBV7-2 and TRBJ1-5; D possibly corresponds to TRBD1 (6 bases). Germline-derived CDR1 and CDR2 are SGHTA and FQGNSA. The CDR3 is made up of 17 amino acids. Trimming shortened V by 5 bases and J by 2 bases, and 19 bases separated the two germline ends. The CDR3 is CASSPRGGPLGNQPQHF. The CDR3 DNA reads TGTGCCAGCAGCCCGAGGGGGGGACCCTTGGGCAATCAGCCCCAGCATTTT.

The V call is TRBV19, the J call TRBJ2-5; D call uncertain. Trimming left V 3 bases short and J 5 bases short, with 10 bases between. This CDR3 spans 13 amino acids. Germline V CDR1 and CDR2: LNHDA, SQIVND (reference sequence). The CDR3 bases are TGTGCCAGTAGTATCTGGGTTGGGGAGACCCAGTACTTC. Translated, it gives CASSIWVGETQYF. Together with reference TRBV19 and TRBJ2-5, the CDR3 gives the full variable domain: DGGITQSPKYLFRKEGQNVTLSCEQNLNHDAMYWYRQDPGQGLRLIYYSQIVNDFQKGDIAEGYSVSREKKESFPLTVTSAQKNPTAFYLCASSIWVGETQYFGPGTRLLVL.

The V call is TRBV2, the J call TRBJ2-3; 9 nucleotides align to TRBD2. The length of the CDR3 is 14 residues. Per germline, CDR1 SNHLY and CDR2 FYNNEI. Germline trimming cut 4 bases from V and 3 bases from J; bases unmatched to any gene: 2. In DNA, the CDR3 is TGTGCCAGCAGTGGTCTAGCGGGAACAGATACGCAGTATTTT. As protein: CASSGLAGTDTQYF.

The gene calls are TRBV6-1 and TRBJ1-1; TRBD1 might be the D (5 bases). Trimming shortened V by 6 bases and J by 0 bases, and 14 bases separated the two germline ends. In germline, CDR1 is MNHNS, CDR2 SASEGT. This CDR3 has 15 residues. The CDR3 nucleotides are TGTGCCAGCAGCCCAAGGGGACGGCTGAACACTGAAGCTTTCTTT. Translation gives CASSPRGRLNTEAFF.

This clone was seen once. The rearrangement uses TRBV29-1 and TRBJ1-4; D may be TRBD1 (6 bases). There are 12 residues in the CDR3. Trimming stripped 6 bases from V and 5 bases from J, with 10 bases between. Germline CDR1 is SQVTM and CDR2 is ANQGSEA. The CDR3 is CSVEGGNEKLFF. The DNA of the CDR3 is TGCAGCGTGGAGGGGGGGAATGAAAAACTGTTTTTT.

CDR3 sequence: CATSRDLSTGKDGYTF. The CDR3 nucleotides read TGTGCCACCAGCAGAGATTTAAGCACAGGGAAGGATGGCTACACCTTC. V gene TRBV15 combines with J gene TRBJ1-2; possible D gene TRBD1, 6 bases. Trimming shortened V by 0 bases and J by 6 bases, and 17 bases separated the two germline ends. Germline lookup yields CDR1 LNHNV and CDR2 YYDKDF (reference sequence). The CDR3 runs to 16 residues. The variable domain in full, completed from reference TRBV15 and TRBJ1-2, reads DAMVIQNPRYQVTQFGKPVTLSCSQTLNHNVMYWYQQKSSQAPKLLFHYYDKDFNNEADTPDNFQSRRPNTSFCFLDIRSPGLGDTAMYLCATSRDLSTGKDGYTFGSGTRLTVV.

The V call is TRBV5-1, the J call TRBJ2-7, with D perhaps matching TRBD1 (6 bases). Per the germline V gene, CDR1 is SGHRS and CDR2 is YFSETQ. Trimming shortened V by 4 bases and J by 0 bases, and 14 bases separated the two germline ends. This CDR3 contains 15 residues. CDR3 sequence reads: CASSIGQISSYEQYF. The CDR3 region has the DNA TGCGCCAGCAGCATCGGACAGATAAGCTCCTACGAGCAGTACTTC.

This rearrangement joins TRBV7-6 to TRBJ1-5; no clear D. Germline loops: CDR1 SGHVS, CDR2 FNYEAQ. The CDR3 has 12 amino acids. V was cut by 3 bases and J by 3 bases, with 3 bases left in between. The CDR3 coding sequence is TGTGCCAGCAGCTTTCCCAATCAGCCCCAGCATTTT. Amino acid sequence: CASSFPNQPQHF.

V gene TRBV9 combines with J gene TRBJ2-5; the match to TRBD2 covers 12 bases. The CDR3 covers 16 residues. V lost 5 bases and J lost 5; bases outside the gene matches: 10. Germline CDR1 reads SGDLS; CDR2 reads YYNGEE. The CDR3 DNA is TGTGCCAGCAGGCCCACTAGCGGGGGGCGTCGGGAGACCCAGTACTTC. The encoded protein is CASRPTSGGRRETQYF.